These 29 T cell receptor beta chains were sequenced from one sample in a study of CD8 T cell repertoires and HIV-1 epitope variants. Measured with immunoSEQ multiplex PCR; TCRdb has only the in-frame clones, and not every one. This table holds about 6,100 clones, roughly 70% found once. Antigens of these TCRs are unknown. Sequencing was carried out using cultured CD8+ T cells derived from PBMCs. The receptor source for this set is a male donor with HIV.

The V call is TRBV7-2, the J call TRBJ2-3; the D gene is possibly TRBD2 (6 bases). The ends were cut back, 1 base at V and 1 base at J, with 9 bases in the middle. The CDR3 extends over 15 amino acids. CDR1 SGHTA and CDR2 FQGNSA come from the germline V gene. In DNA form, the CDR3 reads TGTGCCAGCAGCTTAGTCGGCGGGGGCACAGATACGCAGTATTTT. The encoded protein is CASSLVGGGTDTQYF.

This clone was picked up one time. The genes are TRBV9 and TRBJ1-2; maybe TRBD1 (5 bases). The CDR3 runs to 16 residues. The V end was cut by 0 bases, the J end by 4 bases, with 16 bases between. The germline gives CDR1 SGDLS, CDR2 YYNGEE. The CDR3 is CASSVGWGGGSYGYTF. The DNA for the CDR3 is TGTGCCAGCAGCGTAGGGTGGGGGGGTGGCTCCTATGGCTACACCTTC. The full variable domain, completed using reference TRBV9 and TRBJ1-2, is DSGVTQTPKHLITATGQRVTLRCSPRSGDLSVYWYQQSLDQGLQFLIQYYNGEERAKGNILERFSAQQFPDLHSELNLSSLELGDSALYFCASSVGWGGGSYGYTFGSGTRLTVV.

The gene calls are TRBV6-5 and TRBJ2-7, with 7 bases aligning to TRBD1. This CDR3 is built from 16 residues. Germline CDR1 and CDR2: MNHEY and SVGAGI. V lost 0 bases and J lost 2; bases outside the gene matches: 7. The CDR3 loop reads CASSYSGTGAAYEQYF. CDR3 sequence (DNA): TGTGCCAGCAGTTACTCGGGTACAGGGGCCGCCTACGAGCAGTACTTC.

This clone was observed once. The genes are TRBV6-1 and TRBJ1-5; 9 bases map to TRBD1. The germline V gene encodes CDR1 MNHNS and CDR2 SASEGT. CDR3 size: 16 residues. The junction had 6 bases not matched to a gene; V was cut back by 3 bases and J by 3 bases. CDR3 in amino acids: CASSDPWDRVNQPQHF. In nucleotides, the CDR3 is TGTGCCAGCAGTGACCCATGGGACAGGGTCAATCAGCCCCAGCATTTT.

The CDR3 spells CASSIGDSSNTGELFF. The DNA of the CDR3 is TGTGCCAGTAGTATCGGGGACTCTTCGAACACCGGGGAGCTGTTTTTT. V and J are TRBV19 and TRBJ1-3; D may be TRBD2 (6 bases). The closer fit of TRBJ2-2 to the DNA end suggests the J call may be wrong. Germline V gene data show CDR1 as LNHDA and CDR2 as SQIVND (reference sequence). This CDR3 is 16 amino acids long.

This clone was seen just once. The rearrangement links TRBV4-1 to TRBJ2-2; D gene ambiguous. CDR3 size: 14 residues. The germline CDR1 and CDR2 sequences are MGHRA and YSYEKL. V was cut by 1 base and J by 9 bases, with 12 bases left in between. The CDR3 reads CASSQVVGGRELFF. The CDR3 DNA sequence: TGCGCCAGCAGCCAAGTGGTCGGTGGGCGGGAGCTGTTTTTT.

There are a few counts of this clone. This chain connects TRBV19 to TRBJ2-1, with TRBD2 as a possible D gene (5 bases). The CDR3 contains 13 residues. The V end lost 3 bases, the J end lost 4 bases, and 7 bases lay between the germline ends. Germline V gene data show CDR1 as LNHDA and CDR2 as SQIVND (reference sequence). The CDR3 loop reads CASSIGDYNEQFF. The CDR3 nucleotides read TGTGCCAGTAGTATCGGGGATTACAATGAGCAGTTCTTC.

This clone was seen a handful of times. V and J are TRBV4-2 and TRBJ2-2, with D possibly being TRBD2 (6 bases). The CDR3 spans 14 residues. Germline V gives CDR1 LGHNA, CDR2 YNFKEQ. The ends were cut back, 11 bases at V and 5 bases at J, with 18 bases in the middle. The CDR3 reads CAVGGGVQTGELFF. CDR3 nucleotide sequence: TGTGCCGTAGGTGGAGGGGTTCAAACCGGGGAGCTGTTTTTT.

V gene TRBV5-4 combines with J gene TRBJ1-1, with 7 bases lining up with TRBD1. Unmatched junction bases numbered 1, after V lost 4 bases and J lost 1 base. Germline CDR1 reads SGHNT; CDR2 reads YYREEE (reference sequence). This CDR3 has 13 amino acids. The CDR3 region has the DNA TGTGCCAGCAGCCGACAGGGGAACACTGAAGCTTTCTTT. It yields the protein CASSRQGNTEAFF.

The chain recombines TRBV6-5 with TRBJ2-2; 13 bases fit TRBD2. This CDR3 is built from 16 residues. Germline V gene lookup returns CDR1 MNHEY and CDR2 SVGAGI. Unmatched junction bases numbered 4, after V lost 2 bases and J lost 7 bases. CDR3 loop: CASSYGTSGTNGELFF. CDR3 nucleotide sequence: TGTGCCAGCAGTTACGGGACTAGCGGGACCAACGGGGAGCTGTTTTTT.

The chain employs TRBV7-8 and TRBJ2-3, with TRBD2 identical over 8 bases. Germline V gene lookup returns CDR1 SGHVS and CDR2 FQNEAQ. This CDR3 has 17 residues. Germline trimming cut 1 base from V and 2 bases from J; bases unmatched to any gene: 8. As DNA, the CDR3 is TGTGCCAGCAGCTTAGGTTACGCGGGGGGTCCCACAGATACGCAGTATTTT. Protein sequence: CASSLGYAGGPTDTQYF.

This chain uses TRBV7-6 with TRBJ1-4, with D hard to call. The CDR3 runs 18 residues. The germline gives CDR1 SGHVS, CDR2 FNYEAQ. V was clipped by 5 bases and J by 2 bases, with 21 bases between them. CDR3 amino acids: CASSPIPTRRVTNEKLFF. The CDR3, as DNA: TGTGCCAGCAGCCCCATCCCCACAAGACGGGTGACTAATGAAAAACTGTTTTTT.

The chain combines TRBV11-2 with TRBJ2-7; possible D gene TRBD1, 5 bases. There are 15 residues in the CDR3. Trimming took 3 bases from V and 1 from J, leaving 13 bases between them. The germline V gene has CDR1 SGHAT and CDR2 FQNNGV. The CDR3 region is CASSFSWTPSYEQYF. The CDR3 DNA sequence: TGTGCCAGCAGCTTTTCTTGGACACCTTCCTACGAGCAGTACTTC.

V and J are TRBV7-8 and TRBJ1-5, with 9 bases aligning to TRBD1. The CDR3 spans 18 residues. Unmatched junction bases numbered 12, after V lost 0 bases and J lost 6 bases. Germline CDR1 SGHVS, CDR2 FQNEAQ. CDR3 bases: TGTGCCAGCAGCTTAGCCGGGGCCACAGGGGGCATGGGTCAGCCCCAGCATTTT. Amino acids: CASSLAGATGGMGQPQHF.

The V call is TRBV11-2, the J call TRBJ1-5; D is unresolved. The CDR3 sequence is 15 residues long. Per germline, CDR1 SGHAT and CDR2 FQNNGV. Trimming stripped 5 bases from V and 5 bases from J, with 16 bases between. The CDR3 region is CASSPEFRMDQPQHF. The CDR3 DNA follows: TGTGCCAGCAGCCCTGAGTTTCGCATGGATCAGCCCCAGCATTTT. Together with reference TRBV11-2 and TRBJ1-5, the CDR3 gives the full variable domain: EAGVAQSPRYKIIEKRQSVAFWCNPISGHATLYWYQQILGQGPKLLIQFQNNGVVDDSQLPKDRFSAERLKGVDSTLKIQPAKLEDSAVYLCASSPEFRMDQPQHFGDGTRLSIL.

The chain combines TRBV19 with TRBJ2-1, with 8 bases aligning to TRBD2. V dropped 10 bases and J dropped 4; count of bases not matched to a gene: 9. The CDR3 extends over 14 amino acids. Germline V CDR1 and CDR2: LNHDA, SQIVND (reference sequence). The CDR3: CAIGGGQLYNEQFF. As DNA, the CDR3 is TGTGCCATCGGGGGGGGCCAACTATACAATGAGCAGTTCTTC. The full variable domain, in which reference TRBV19 and TRBJ2-1 provide the parts outside the CDR3, is DGGITQSPKYLFRKEGQNVTLSCEQNLNHDAMYWYRQDPGQGLRLIYYSQIVNDFQKGDIAEGYSVSREKKESFPLTVTSAQKNPTAFYLCAIGGGQLYNEQFFGPGTRLTVL.

This clone came up a few times. Germline is not matched at one junction end, which may reflect a read error. CDR3 nucleotides: TGTGCCTCGAGGGACAGGACATTGGCGGTCTTC. This codes for CASRDRTLAVF. The chain employs TRBV11-2 and TRBJ1-2; TRBD1 agrees at 8 bases. CDR1 SGHAT and CDR2 FQNNGV come from the germline V gene. The CDR3 runs 11 residues.

The chain is built from TRBV9 and TRBJ1-3, with TRBD1 matching over 7 bases. Germline assignment: CDR1 SGDLS and CDR2 YYNGEE. This CDR3 is built from 15 residues. V dropped 0 bases and J dropped 8; count of bases not matched to a gene: 8. The CDR3: CASSVATGVADTIYF. In DNA form, the CDR3 reads TGTGCCAGCAGCGTAGCTACAGGGGTGGCTGACACCATATATTTT.

The chain links TRBV6-1 to TRBJ1-5; 8 nucleotides align to TRBD1. V dropped 6 bases and J dropped 7; count of bases not matched to a gene: 8. CDR1 is MNHNS and CDR2 is SASEGT in the germline V gene. This CDR3 contains 14 residues. The CDR3 protein is CASRSGQGKQPQHF. The DNA of the CDR3 is TGTGCCAGCAGATCCGGACAGGGAAAACAGCCCCAGCATTTT.

The genes are TRBV7-2 and TRBJ2-3; D possibly corresponds to TRBD2 (5 bases). This CDR3 comprises 15 residues. V was trimmed by 5 bases and J by 2 bases, leaving 14 bases between them. Looked up from germline, CDR1 is SGHTA and CDR2 is FQGNSA. CDR3 in amino acids: CASSPTRAATDTQYF. CDR3 sequence (DNA): TGTGCCAGCAGCCCCACTAGGGCTGCCACAGATACGCAGTATTTT.

The chain joins TRBV13 to TRBJ1-1; 7 bases map to TRBD1. Germline lookup yields CDR1 PRHDT and CDR2 FYEKMQ (reference sequence). V trimming: 5 bases; J trimming: 6 bases; junction bases outside the gene matches: 6. The CDR3 has 13 residues. CDR3 bases: TGTGCCAGCAGCCATACAGGGGACTCTGAAGCTTTCTTT. Its translation: CASSHTGDSEAFF.

The chain uses TRBV7-9 and TRBJ1-1; D remains unclear. CDR1 SEHNR and CDR2 FQNEAQ come from the germline V gene (reference sequence). The V and J ends lost 5 bases and 6 bases respectively, with 10 bases between them. The CDR3 covers 12 residues. The chain's CDR3 is CASSHGSPEAFF. CDR3 nucleotides: TGTGCCAGCAGCCACGGCAGCCCTGAAGCTTTCTTT.

This clone was recorded a few times. The V and J genes are TRBV27 and TRBJ2-2; 8 bases are a match to TRBD2. The CDR3 covers 15 residues. V dropped 5 bases and J dropped 5; count of bases not matched to a gene: 7. The germline V gene encodes CDR1 MNHEY and CDR2 SMNVEV (reference sequence). CDR3 in DNA: TGTGCCAGCAGTATTACGGGGGGGCTTACCGGGGAGCTGTTTTTT. Its protein is CASSITGGLTGELFF.

The chain uses TRBV14 and TRBJ2-7, with a possible D match to TRBD2 (6 bases). The CDR3 contains 14 residues. Germline-derived CDR1 and CDR2 are SGHDN and FVKESK. Trimming shortened V by 6 bases and J by 7 bases, and 19 bases separated the two germline ends. CDR3 amino acids: CASSPTSSHREQYF. The CDR3 DNA is TGTGCCAGCAGTCCTACTAGCTCCCACCGGGAGCAGTACTTC. Together with reference TRBV14 and TRBJ2-7, the CDR3 gives the full variable domain: EAGVTQFPSHSVIEKGQTVTLRCDPISGHDNLYWYRRVMGKEIKFLLHFVKESKQDESGMPNNRFLAERTGGTYSTLKVQPAELEDSGVYFCASSPTSSHREQYFGPGTRLTVT.

This clone came up once. The chain is built from TRBV4-1 and TRBJ2-1, with D possibly TRBD2 on 5 matching bases. V was trimmed by 0 bases and J by 13 bases, leaving 16 bases between them. Germline CDR1 MGHRA, CDR2 YSYEKL. The CDR3 has 14 residues. The CDR3, as DNA: TGCGCCAGCAGCCAAGATCCTAGCACCTCAAGACAGTTCTTC. This sequence encodes CASSQDPSTSRQFF.

The chain is built from TRBV5-1 and TRBJ2-1; 9 positions agree with TRBD2. This CDR3 has 15 residues. The V gene end was trimmed by 8 bases and the J gene end by 4 bases; junction bases not matched to a gene: 10. CDR1 SGHRS and CDR2 YFSETQ come from the germline V gene. CDR3 DNA: TGCGCCAGTTGGACCGGGACTAGCAGATACAATGAGCAGTTCTTC. Residues: CASWTGTSRYNEQFF.

This clone is a singleton in its sample. The chain employs TRBV6-5 and TRBJ2-1; D remains ambiguous. The CDR3 consists of 15 residues. The V gene's germline CDR1 is MNHEY and CDR2 SVGAGI. V lost 2 bases, J lost 6 bases, and 14 bases lay in between. CDR3 in DNA: TGTGCCAGCAGTTACGCTAGGTCCTCTCTCAATGAGCAGTTCTTC. Its translation: CASSYARSSLNEQFF.

V and J are TRBV28 and TRBJ2-7, with D unclear. The CDR3 totals 16 residues. The V gene lost 4 bases and the J gene lost 4 bases, with 20 bases spanning the gap. In germline, CDR1 is MDHEN, CDR2 SYDVKM. In DNA form, the CDR3 reads TGTGCCAGCAGTTCCCCCGTCCGGGCGGTACTTTACGAGCAGTACTTC. Its protein is CASSSPVRAVLYEQYF.

The chain recombines TRBV9 with TRBJ2-3, with D perhaps TRBD1 or TRBD2 (5 bases each). This CDR3 region has 14 residues. The V end was cut by 4 bases, the J end by 2 bases, with 11 bases between. Germline V CDR1 and CDR2: SGDLS, YYNGEE. The CDR3 region has the DNA TGTGCCAGCAGCCGCTGGGGGACCACAGATACGCAGTATTTT. The encoded protein is CASSRWGTTDTQYF. Full variable domain (missing parts from reference TRBV9 and TRBJ2-3): DSGVTQTPKHLITATGQRVTLRCSPRSGDLSVYWYQQSLDQGLQFLIQYYNGEERAKGNILERFSAQQFPDLHSELNLSSLELGDSALYFCASSRWGTTDTQYFGPGTRLTVL.